This TCR beta chain came from a study of STAT5B mutations in CD4+ large granular lymphocyte leukemia. The CDR3 is made up of 16 amino acids. V lost 4 bases and J lost 3; bases outside the gene matches: 4. Germline V gene data show CDR1 as MNHNS and CDR2 as SASEGT. Whole-study results and caveats: No patients shared main leukemic clonotypes, though 25% to 30% appeared at low frequency elsewhere. Patient CD4-sorted repertoires looked more clonal than healthy CD4+ repertoires, even without putative leukemic clones.

In the original processing: Productive clonotypes were detectable down to 2.59 x 10-5 frequency. Clones were read by immunoSEQ multiplex PCR, and TCRdb kept only the in-frame ones, dropping some. That table furnishes V, J and clone size, whereas the DNA furnished D and trimming. The sample lists approximately 31,000 clones; approximately 70% were seen once. As regards this clone: Its antigen is not known.

The chain combines TRBV6-1 with TRBJ2-7; 15 positions agree with TRBD2. This clonotype was obtained from a human donor in good health. Input material: CD4+ T cells from blood buffy coats. CDR3 DNA sequence: TGTGCCAGCAGTGGGACTAGCGGGGGGGCTCGCTACGAGCAGTACTTC. As protein: CASSGTSGGARYEQYF.